Following are 16 T cell receptor beta chains from one sample sequenced in a study of blood T cell repertoires in COVID-19 (dated by TCRdb to about 2020). Libraries were prepared through the immunoSEQ multiplex PCR assay. Held by TCRdb, this immuneACCESS table contains in-frame sequences only and omits some clones. Under half of the omission traces to an unresolved V gene where checked; the cause of the rest is unknown. The sample table contains around 100,000 clones; only one count was recorded for roughly 82% of them. The ten largest clones add up to around 8% of the sample. Specimen: peripheral blood. Receptors were obtained from a woman in her forties with acute or convalescent COVID-19.

This rearrangement joins TRBV6-5 to TRBJ2-1, with TRBD1 matching 7 bases. The CDR3 is made up of 15 amino acids. V dropped 2 bases and J dropped 9; count of bases not matched to a gene: 10. Germline V CDR1 and CDR2: MNHEY, SVGAGI. The CDR3 protein is CASSYRGTGVPEQFF. The CDR3 bases are TGTGCCAGCAGTTACCGAGGAACAGGGGTTCCTGAGCAGTTCTTC.

This clone was recorded a few times. The gene calls are TRBV5-8 and TRBJ1-3; TRBD1 is a possible D gene (6 bases). The CDR3 is 18 residues long. V lost 1 base, J lost 0 bases, and 17 bases lay in between. Germline V gives CDR1 SGHTS, CDR2 YDEGEE. This chain's CDR3 is CASSLMAAGVTSGNTIYF. CDR3 sequence (DNA): TGTGCCAGCAGCTTGATGGCGGCAGGGGTTACCTCTGGAAACACCATATATTTT.

This clone was seen just once. This rearrangement joins TRBV5-8 to TRBJ1-1; D is perhaps TRBD1 (5 bases). The CDR3 covers 15 residues. The germline V gene has CDR1 SGHTS and CDR2 YDEGEE. Trimming cost V 4 bases and J 4 bases, with 17 bases left between them. Here the CDR3 reads CASSLEGLWGTEAFF. CDR3 sequence (DNA): TGTGCCAGCAGCCTGGAGGGACTATGGGGCACTGAAGCTTTCTTT. Full variable domain (outside the CDR3, taken from reference TRBV5-8 and TRBJ1-1): EAGVTQSPTHLIKTRGQQATLRCSPISGHTSVYWYQQALGLGLQFLLWYDEGEERNRGNFPPRFSGRQFPNYSSELNVNALELEDSALYLCASSLEGLWGTEAFFGQGTRLTVV.

The chain uses TRBV5-6 and TRBJ2-7, with TRBD2 as a possible D gene (6 bases). The CDR3 loop spans 16 amino acids. Germline CDR1 and CDR2: SGHDT and YYEEEE. V gave up 1 base and J gave up 3 bases, with 17 bases separating them. The CDR3 DNA is TGTGCCAGCAGCTTGTACCGGGGACTTCAGGTCTACGAGCAGTACTTC. This sequence encodes CASSLYRGLQVYEQYF.

The chain links TRBV5-4 to TRBJ1-2; 8 nucleotides line up with TRBD1. Looked up from germline, CDR1 is SGHNT and CDR2 is YYREEE (reference sequence). The junction had 10 bases not matched to a gene; V was cut back by 3 bases and J by 6 bases. The CDR3 loop spans 15 amino acids. The CDR3: CASSSKFRTGHGYTF. The CDR3 nucleotides read TGTGCCAGCAGCTCGAAATTTCGGACAGGGCATGGCTACACCTTC.

The V call is TRBV5-5, the J call TRBJ1-2, with TRBD1 identical over 7 bases. Germline assignment: CDR1 SGHKS and CDR2 YYEKEE (reference sequence). This CDR3 comprises 14 residues. With V trimmed by 2 bases and J by 8 bases, 9 bases remained unmatched. CDR3 loop: CASSFRRGNSGYTF. CDR3 DNA sequence: TGTGCCAGCAGCTTTCGCAGGGGGAACAGCGGCTACACCTTC. The complete variable domain, with remaining parts taken from reference TRBV5-5 and TRBJ1-2, reads DAGVTQSPTHLIKTRGQQVTLRCSPISGHKSVSWYQQVLGQGPQFIFQYYEKEERGRGNFPDRFSARQFPNYSSELNVNALLLGDSALYLCASSFRRGNSGYTFGSGTRLTVV.

The chain recombines TRBV28 with TRBJ1-1, with TRBD1 as a possible D gene (5 bases). Germline V CDR1 and CDR2: MDHEN, SYDVKM. Trimming took off 6 bases at V and 7 bases at J, with 18 bases between the two ends. The CDR3 runs to 14 residues. The CDR3 nucleotides are TGTGCCAGCAGGACAGCGGGGACGCAAGGTGAAGCTTTCTTT. This encodes CASRTAGTQGEAFF.

V gene TRBV5-1 combines with J gene TRBJ1-2; 7 nucleotides agree with TRBD1. From germline, CDR1 is SGHRS and CDR2 YFSETQ. The CDR3 sequence is 17 residues long. J lost 5 bases, V lost 4 bases, and 17 bases had no gene match. The CDR3 region is CASSRHSGTDEVYGYTF. The CDR3 DNA reads as TGCGCCAGCAGCCGGCACTCCGGGACAGATGAGGTGTATGGCTACACCTTC.

This chain uses TRBV27 with TRBJ2-7; perhaps TRBD1 as D (8 bases). Between the trimmed V and J ends, which lost 4 bases and 0 bases, there was a span of 16 bases. CDR3 length: 16 amino acids. CDR1 MNHEY and CDR2 SMNVEV come from the germline V gene (reference sequence). The CDR3 loop is CASSSKHRGGSYEQYF. The CDR3 nucleotides are TGTGCCAGCAGTTCGAAACACAGGGGGGGCTCCTACGAGCAGTACTTC.

The J gene is TRBJ2-3, the V gene TRBV2; TRBD1 agrees at 11 bases. The CDR3 has 14 residues. The J segment lost 3 bases and the V segment lost 7 bases, leaving 3 bases of the junction unmatched. CDR1 and CDR2 (germline): SNHLY, FYNNEI. CDR3 in amino acids: CASTGQGATDTQYF. CDR3 coding DNA: TGTGCCAGCACTGGACAGGGGGCAACAGATACGCAGTATTTT.

The V gene is TRBV6-6, the J gene TRBJ1-5; TRBD1 is a possible D gene (5 bases). Between the trimmed V and J ends, which lost 6 bases and 6 bases, there was a span of 12 bases. This CDR3 region has 13 residues. CDR1 is MNHNY and CDR2 is SVGAGI in the germline V gene (reference sequence). The CDR3 DNA sequence: TGTGCCAGCAGCGGGCAGGGAAGTCAGCCCCAGCATTTT. It is translated as CASSGQGSQPQHF.

The chain uses TRBV29-1 and TRBJ1-1; 8 bases are a match to TRBD1. The germline V gene has CDR1 SQVTM and CDR2 ANQGSEA. The CDR3 runs 11 residues. With V trimmed by 6 bases and J by 5 bases, 2 bases remained unmatched. The CDR3 DNA follows: TGCAGCGTCTACAGGGGGACTGAAGCTTTCTTT. This encodes CSVYRGTEAFF.

This chain joins TRBV19 and TRBJ1-2, with 9 positions matching TRBD1. This CDR3 is built from 13 residues. Trimming took 2 bases from V and 8 from J; bases not matched to a gene: 3. The germline gives CDR1 LNHDA, CDR2 SQIVND (reference sequence). CDR3 residues: CASSITGQGGYTF. For the CDR3, the DNA is TGTGCCAGTAGTATAACGGGACAGGGCGGCTACACCTTC.

This clone showed up just a few times. J is TRBJ1-6 and V is TRBV27, with 7 bases lining up with TRBD1. Germline V gives CDR1 MNHEY, CDR2 SMNVEV (reference sequence). J lost 6 bases, V lost 4 bases, and 3 bases had no gene match. This CDR3 spans 14 amino acids. CDR3 coding DNA: TGTGCCAGCAGTTCGGGACAGAGTAATTCACCCCTCCACTTT. Protein: CASSSGQSNSPLHF.

The chain has TRBV19 and TRBJ1-1; weak D call: TRBD1 (5 bases). Germline CDR1 reads LNHDA; CDR2 reads SQIVND (reference sequence). The V end lost 10 bases, the J end lost 6 bases, and 9 bases lay between the germline ends. This CDR3 spans 10 amino acids. In DNA form, the CDR3 reads TGTGCCACGCAGGGCGCTGAAGCTTTCTTT. Its protein product is CATQGAEAFF.

The rearrangement uses TRBV9 and TRBJ1-2; D unclear. This CDR3 spans 15 amino acids. From germline, CDR1 is SGDLS and CDR2 YYNGEE. V lost 0 bases, J lost 2 bases, and 11 bases lay in between. DNA for the CDR3: TGTGCCAGCAGCGTAGTCGGGTTCGGAAACTATGGCTACACCTTC. As protein: CASSVVGFGNYGYTF.